A selection of T cell receptor beta chains follows, all from one sample in a study of brain metastases from non-small cell lung cancer. Here immunoSEQ multiplex PCR was the method, and the copy in TCRdb shows in-frame clones only, minus some. The sample yields several hundred clones, around 80% seen once. Sequenced sample: primary lung tumor tissue. The receptors were sampled from a donor aged 40 or older with non-small cell lung cancer. Both conserved end residues are part of each CDR3. A D gene is named only where the DNA matches it firmly. A row's size may be missing; if present it is once, few, many or a size class.

TRBD1	TRBJ2-1	TRBV7-9	.	TGTGCCAGCAGCCCATCGACAGGGGCGGGTGAGCAGTTCTTC	CASSPSTGAGEQFF
.	TRBJ1-1	TRBV15	.	TGTGCCACCAGGAGGGGACTAGCTGAAGCTTTCTTT	CATRRGLAEAFF
.	TRBJ2-1	TRBV19	few	TGTGCCAGTAGTATCCCTCCCTACAATGAGCAGTTCTTC	CASSIPPYNEQFF
.	TRBJ1-2	TRBV28	.	TGTGCCAGCAGTGCCGTCAAGGATGGCTACACCTTC	CASSAVKDGYTF
.	TRBJ1-1	TRBV6-5	.	TGTGCCAGCTTAGAGGGATTAAACACTGAAGCTTTCTTT	CASLEGLNTEAFF
.	TRBJ1-1	TRBV6-5	.	TGTGCCAGCAGTTACTCGGGGCAGGAAGCTTTCTTT	CASSYSGQEAFF
.	TRBJ2-3	TRBV6-5	few	TGTGCCAGCAGTAGGGACGGGGCTAGCACAGATACGCAGTATTTT	CASSRDGASTDTQYF
.	TRBJ2-1	TRBV5-4	.	TGTGCCAGCAGTCACAACTCGAACAATGAGCAGTTCTTC	CASSHNSNNEQFF
.	TRBJ2-1	TRBV5-1	.	TGCGCCAGCAGCTTGGCGCTGGGGAACTACAATGAGCAGTTCTTC	CASSLALGNYNEQFF
.	TRBJ1-5	TRBV6-5	hyperexpanded	TGTGCCAGCAGTTACTTGCAGGGGCAGCCCCAGCATTTT	CASSYLQGQPQHF
.	TRBJ2-7	TRBV6-1	.	TGTGCCAGCAGTGACAGGGTCCCCCACTACGAGCAGTACTTC	CASSDRVPHYEQYF
.	TRBJ2-3	TRBV5-6	.	TGTGCCAGCAGCCAGACTAGTCTTACGCAGTATTTT	CASSQTSLTQYF
TRBD1	TRBJ1-6	TRBV7-6	.	TGTGCCAGCAGCCCGATACCGGGACAGGGGAATTCACCCCTCCACTTT	CASSPIPGQGNSPLHF
.	TRBJ1-5	TRBV9	.	TGTGCCAGCAGCCCAGGAGTAGGGCAGCCCCAGCATTTT	CASSPGVGQPQHF
.	TRBJ2-5	TRBV21-1	.	TGTGCCAGCAGCGCCTCTTCAGTCCCCCAGTACTTC	CASSASSVPQYF
.	TRBJ2-1	TRBV27	.	TGTGCCAGCGTGAGCGCGAGAGAGCAGTTCTTC	CASVSAREQFF
.	TRBJ2-5	TRBV13	once	TGTGCCAGCAGCTTCTTGGAGACCCAGTACTTC	CASSFLETQYF
.	TRBJ1-5	TRBV19	.	TGTGCCAGTAGTCCTCAGGGGATTAGCATCCGCAATCAGCCCCAGCATTTT	CASSPQGISIRNQPQHF
.	TRBJ2-3	TRBV2	.	TGTGCCAGCAGTGAAGGGACGGCTAGCACAGATACGCAGTATTTT	CASSEGTASTDTQYF
.	TRBJ2-1	TRBV6-1	once	TGTGCCAGCAGTGACCACAGGGAGCAGTTCTTC	CASSDHREQFF
.	TRBJ2-5	TRBV7-8	.	TGTGCCAGCAGCTTTATGGGAACTGTGGAGACCCAGTACTTC	CASSFMGTVETQYF
TRBD2	TRBJ2-1	TRBV4-3	few	TGCGCCAGCAGCCAAGATGAGCGGGAGGCGACTTACAATGAGCAGTTCTTC	CASSQDEREATYNEQFF
.	TRBJ1-5	TRBV19	.	TGTGCCAGTAGTATACGGCCAGGAGGGAGTCAGCCCCAGCATTTT	CASSIRPGGSQPQHF
.	TRBJ2-7	TRBV20-1	.	TGCAGTGCTAGTCTCGCGGACAGCTCCTACGAGCAGTACTTC	CSASLADSSYEQYF
.	TRBJ1-5	TRBV21-1	.	TGTGCCAGCAGCAATAACCGGATCAATCAGCCCCAGCATTTT	CASSNNRINQPQHF
.	TRBJ1-3	TRBV10-3	once	TGTGCCATCGGGGGGGGAGACATCTACTCTGGAAACACCATATATTTT	CAIGGGDIYSGNTIYF
.	TRBJ2-1	TRBV28	.	TGTGCCAGCACCCTGGGTAATGAGCAGTTCTTC	CASTLGNEQFF
.	TRBJ2-3	TRBV19	.	TGTGCCAGTAAGGTCAGGGCTGCAGATACGCAGTATTTT	CASKVRAADTQYF
.	TRBJ2-3	TRBV28	.	TGTGCCAGCAGTTTTAGACCGGTGCAAGTTACGCAGTATTTT	CASSFRPVQVTQYF
.	TRBJ2-2	TRBV30	.	TGTGCCTGGAAGGGGATCATCGGGGAGCTGTTTTTT	CAWKGIIGELFF
.	TRBJ1-1	TRBV6-5	.	TGTGCCAGCAGGACACTAAACACTGAAGCTTTCTTT	CASRTLNTEAFF
.	TRBJ1-2	TRBV2	.	TGTGCCAGCAGTCAAAATGCGGACAACTATGGCTACACCTTC	CASSQNADNYGYTF
.	TRBJ2-4	TRBV15	.	TGTGCCACCAACACACTCCCCCAAAACATTCAGTACTTC	CATNTLPQNIQYF
.	TRBJ2-6	TRBV30	.	TGTGCCTGGAGTCCGACAGGAATCTCTGGGGCCAACGTCCTGACTTTC	CAWSPTGISGANVLTF
TRBD2	TRBJ2-3	TRBV11-3	once	TGTGTCAGCAGCTTAGTCGGGGGGGCCAAAGATACGCAGTATTTT	CVSSLVGGAKDTQYF
TRBD2	TRBJ2-7	TRBV18	.	TGTGCCAGCTCACGAGCGGGAGCCTACGAGCAGTACTTC	CASSRAGAYEQYF
.	TRBJ1-2	TRBV5-1	.	TGCGCCAGCAGCTTGTGGAAACAGACCTCTAACTATGGCTACACCTTC	CASSLWKQTSNYGYTF
.	TRBJ2-2	TRBV6-5	.	TGTGCCAGCACCAATACCTTGGCAGGGCGCGGGGAGCTGTTTTTT	CASTNTLAGRGELFF
.	TRBJ1-3	TRBV27	.	TGTGCCAGCAGTTTATCGAGCGGGGACACCATATATTTT	CASSLSSGDTIYF
.	TRBJ2-5	TRBV5-4	.	TGTGCCAGCAGCTTGGTGAGGGAGACCCAGTACTTC	CASSLVRETQYF
TRBD2	TRBJ2-1	TRBV5-1	.	TGCGCCAGCAGCTTAATGTTAGCGGGAGGGCCAAACAATGAGCAGTTCTTC	CASSLMLAGGPNNEQFF
TRBD1	TRBJ2-1	TRBV6-2/TRBV6-3	.	TGTGCCAGCAGCCAAAGGCTCGGACAGGGAGACCATGAGCAGTTCTTC	CASSQRLGQGDHEQFF